This TCR beta chain came from a study of early T cells in non-severe SARS-CoV-2 infection. Findings and limits, study-wide: The VDJdb matching leaned toward anti-spike CD8 responses and overlooked private and CD4 specificities.

Molecules of cDNA were individually given unique molecular identifiers that were attached to them. TCRdb re-derived calls from the 5' RACE reads in MiXCR, one entry per CDR3 protein. This table has 50,000 to 55,000 distinct CDR3 sequences, around 8.4% appearing once. There are a few counts of this clonotype. Its antigen remains unknown. The receptor comes from an adult who was a healthcare worker with PCR-confirmed SARS-CoV-2 infection or an uninfected control (not recorded which). The specimen was whole blood.

CDR3 DNA: TGTGCCAGCAGTGAATTAGACAGGAGTTATGGCTACACCTTC. Its protein product is CASSELDRSYGYTF. This chain connects TRBV25-1 to TRBJ1-2; D possibly corresponds to TRBD1 (6 bases). V lost 1 base and J 5 bases, leaving 11 bases between the germline ends. Germline V lookup: CDR1 MGHDK, CDR2 SYGVNS. The CDR3 has 14 residues.